What follows describes a single T cell receptor (beta chain). The antigen it binds to is not known. Base qualities were left out, and no much larger clone turns up one base away. Taken with the paper, the label for time point translates to: 100 days after allo-HCT. Blood samples were obtained from recipients approximately 28 days before transplant and at days 30, 100 and 180 after transplant. Nuclei Lysis Solution was used to extract genomic DNA from fresh or cryopreserved unfractionated peripheral blood mononuclear cells. This sample was taken from a study of T cell clonotyping in hematopoietic cell transplantation (dated by TCRdb to 2020 to 2022). Turning to the overall study: In the study, around 130 blood samples were gathered from some 32 consecutive transplant recipients and their related donors. Recruitment of patients was conducted between late 2015 and 2017, and follow-up was continued until late 2020 or death. Beyond this particular receptor, the publication reports: Only a small fraction of recipient repertoires overlapped donor repertoires, with over 97% appearing de novo at the given depth. The sample size was limited and the cells went unsorted, which meant the CD4 and CD8 repertoire contributions could not be told apart. Broader posttransplant TCR repertoire diversity was predicted by donor and pretransplant recipient Inverse Simpson Index values. After transplant, TCR diversity in recipients dropped, and pathologically expanded clonotypes increased progressively from day 30 to day 180.

With the immunoSEQ assay, which is a bias-controlled multiplex PCR relying on V- and J-specific primers, TCR beta CDR3 regions were amplified from genomic DNA. In a second PCR step, the CDR3 amplicons were tagged with a proprietary barcode plus Illumina adapter sequences. CDR3 libraries were sequenced on an Illumina MiSeq instrument. The paper's data handling went like this. Export and quality control were handled in immunoSEQ Analyzer 3.0, while downstream analyses relied on R Bioconductor and Immunarch. Only productive rearrangements in the normalized downsampled data set were used to calculate repertoire metrics. Clonotypes larger than 5 templates in the normalized cohort were defined as pathologically expanded. The Inverse Simpson Index was used to measure repertoire diversity. The non-normalized data set was used for CMV-specificity analyses so that all clonotypes could be captured. The source is immuneACCESS, and TCRdb retained only in-frame sequences with V and J called. Part of the clones is not carried over; for the studies checked, unresolved V genes explain less than half of this, and the remainder is unexplained. D and trimming were read from the DNA, whereas the V and J calls and clone size are those reported in that table. In this sample the table shows 4,000 to 5,500 clones, roughly 96% of which occur a single time. The ten top clones hold under 3% of the sample.

Ends trimmed: V by 2 bases, J by 0 bases; bases unmatched to a gene: 10. CDR1 is given as SGHRS and CDR2 as YFSETQ, both from the germline V gene. Spanning cysteine to phenylalanine, the CDR3 consists of 17 amino acids. CDR3 DNA only is kept here, 51 bases in frame from base 1. The source is a male patient in his thirties or forties who had an allogeneic stem cell transplant from a related donor, so the T cells may come from the graft donor. Some clones in this sample may be carry-over from other donors' samples. The rearrangement joined TRBV5-1 to TRBJ2-7; the central 8 bases match TRBD1. The sequences come from PBMCs, collected 100 days after allogeneic stem cell transplant. The CDR3 in this case is CASSFDTGGTLSYEQYF. The sequenced DNA: TGCGCCAGCAGCTTCGACACAGGGGGAACTCTCTCCTACGAGCAGTACTTC.